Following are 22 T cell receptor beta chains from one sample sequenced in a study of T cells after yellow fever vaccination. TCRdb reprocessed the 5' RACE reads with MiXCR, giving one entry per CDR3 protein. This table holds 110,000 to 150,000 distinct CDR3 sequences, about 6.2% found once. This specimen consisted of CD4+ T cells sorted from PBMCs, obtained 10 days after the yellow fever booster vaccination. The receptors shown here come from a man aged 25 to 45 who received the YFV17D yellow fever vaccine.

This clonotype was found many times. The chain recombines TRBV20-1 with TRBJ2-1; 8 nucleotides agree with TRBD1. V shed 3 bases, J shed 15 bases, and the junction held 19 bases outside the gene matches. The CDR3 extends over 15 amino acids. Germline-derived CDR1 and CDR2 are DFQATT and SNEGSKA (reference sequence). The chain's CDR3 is CSASLTGTGFVRLFF. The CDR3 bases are TGCAGTGCTAGCCTGACCGGGACAGGTTTTGTACGGCTGTTCTTC.

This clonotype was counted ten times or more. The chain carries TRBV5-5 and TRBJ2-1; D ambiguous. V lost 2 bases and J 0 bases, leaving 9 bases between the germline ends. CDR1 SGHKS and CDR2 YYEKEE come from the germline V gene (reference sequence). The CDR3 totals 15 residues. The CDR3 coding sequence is TGTGCCAGCAGCTTAGCTCTCAGCTCCTACAATGAGCAGTTCTTC. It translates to CASSLALSSYNEQFF.

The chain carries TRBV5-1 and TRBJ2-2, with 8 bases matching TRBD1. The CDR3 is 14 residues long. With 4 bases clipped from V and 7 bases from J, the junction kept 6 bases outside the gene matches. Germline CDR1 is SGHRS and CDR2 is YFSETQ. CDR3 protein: CASSPGTGGGELFF. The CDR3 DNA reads TGCGCCAGCAGCCCCGGGACAGGCGGCGGGGAGCTGTTTTTT.

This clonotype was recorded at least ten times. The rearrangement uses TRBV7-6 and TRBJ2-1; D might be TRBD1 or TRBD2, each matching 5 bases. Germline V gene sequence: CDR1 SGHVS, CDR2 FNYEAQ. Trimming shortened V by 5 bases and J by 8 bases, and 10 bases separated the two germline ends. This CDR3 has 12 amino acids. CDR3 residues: CASSPWGYEQFF. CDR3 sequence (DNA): TGTGCCAGCAGCCCGTGGGGGTATGAGCAGTTCTTC.

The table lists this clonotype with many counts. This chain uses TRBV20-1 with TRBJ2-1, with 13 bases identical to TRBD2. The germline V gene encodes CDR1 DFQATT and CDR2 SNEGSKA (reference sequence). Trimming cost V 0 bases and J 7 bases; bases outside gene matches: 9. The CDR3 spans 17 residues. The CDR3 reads CSARDPRTSGSLNEQFF. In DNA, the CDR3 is TGCAGTGCTAGAGACCCACGGACTAGCGGGAGCTTAAATGAGCAGTTCTTC.

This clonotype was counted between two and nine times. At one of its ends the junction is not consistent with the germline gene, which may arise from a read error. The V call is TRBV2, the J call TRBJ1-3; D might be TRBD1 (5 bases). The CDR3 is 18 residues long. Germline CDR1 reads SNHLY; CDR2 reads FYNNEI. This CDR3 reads CAISPGTGGFSTGNTIYF. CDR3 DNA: TGTGCCATCAGTCCCGGGACGGGCGGCTTCTCAACTGGAAACACCATATATTTT.

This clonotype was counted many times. The CDR3 DNA sequence: TGTGCCAGCAGCTTAATGGGGGGCGGCGAGACCCAGTACTTC. As protein: CASSLMGGGETQYF. The chain combines TRBV7-2 with TRBJ2-5; D assignment may be TRBD1 or TRBD2 (6 bases each). The CDR3 is made up of 14 amino acids. Trimming removed 2 bases at V and 5 bases at J, with 12 bases between. Germline loops: CDR1 SGHTA, CDR2 FQGNSA.

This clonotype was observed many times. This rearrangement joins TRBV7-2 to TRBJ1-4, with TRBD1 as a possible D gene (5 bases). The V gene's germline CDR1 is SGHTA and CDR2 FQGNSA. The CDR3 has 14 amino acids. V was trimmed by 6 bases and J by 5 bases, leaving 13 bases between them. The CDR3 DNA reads TGTGCCAGCAGAGGACACCTGGGGAATGAAAAACTGTTTTTT. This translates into CASRGHLGNEKLFF.

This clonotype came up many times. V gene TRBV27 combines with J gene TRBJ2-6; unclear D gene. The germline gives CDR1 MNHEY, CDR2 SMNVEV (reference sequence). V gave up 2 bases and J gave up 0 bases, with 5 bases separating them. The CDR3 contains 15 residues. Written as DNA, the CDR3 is TGTGCCAGCAGTTTAGACGGCTCTGGGGCCAACGTCCTGACTTTC. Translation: CASSLDGSGANVLTF. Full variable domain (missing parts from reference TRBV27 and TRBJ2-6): EAQVTQNPRYLITVTGKKLTVTCSQNMNHEYMSWYRQDPGLGLRQIYYSMNVEVTDKGDVPEGYKVSRKEKRNFPLILESPSPNQTSLYFCASSLDGSGANVLTFGAGSRLTVL.

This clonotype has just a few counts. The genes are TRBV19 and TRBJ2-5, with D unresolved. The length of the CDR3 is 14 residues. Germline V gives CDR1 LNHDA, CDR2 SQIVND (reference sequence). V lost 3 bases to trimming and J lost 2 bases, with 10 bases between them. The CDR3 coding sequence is TGTGCCAGTAGTATCGAACCGCAACAAGAGACCCAGTACTTC. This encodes CASSIEPQQETQYF.

Written as DNA, the CDR3 is TGTGCCAGCAGCACGTTTATGGACATTCAGTACTTC. This translates into CASSTFMDIQYF. The V call is TRBV28, the J call TRBJ2-4, with D uncertain. V lost 6 bases and J lost 8, with 11 bases in between. Germline V gene sequence: CDR1 MDHEN, CDR2 SYDVKM. The CDR3 loop spans 12 amino acids.

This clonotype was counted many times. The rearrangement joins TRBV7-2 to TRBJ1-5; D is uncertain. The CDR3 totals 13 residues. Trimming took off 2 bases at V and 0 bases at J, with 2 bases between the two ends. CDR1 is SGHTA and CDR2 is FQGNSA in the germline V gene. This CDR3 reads CASSLRSNQPQHF. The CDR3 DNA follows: TGTGCCAGCAGCTTACGTAGCAATCAGCCCCAGCATTTT.

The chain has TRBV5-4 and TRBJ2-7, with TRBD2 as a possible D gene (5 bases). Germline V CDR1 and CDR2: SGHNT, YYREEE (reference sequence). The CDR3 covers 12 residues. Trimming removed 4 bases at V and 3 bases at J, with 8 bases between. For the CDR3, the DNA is TGTGCCAGCAGCATACGGGGCTACGAGCAGTACTTC. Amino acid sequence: CASSIRGYEQYF.

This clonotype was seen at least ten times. CDR3 DNA: TGTGCCAGCAGCCTGACAAGGACTAAAAACAATGAGCAGTTCTTC. As protein: CASSLTRTKNNEQFF. J is TRBJ2-1 and V is TRBV7-3; D is possibly TRBD2 (6 bases). From germline, CDR1 is SGHTA and CDR2 FQGTGA. This CDR3 is built from 15 residues. The V end was cut by 5 bases, the J end by 5 bases, with 16 bases between. Full variable domain (rest looked up from reference TRBV7-3 and TRBJ2-1): GAGVSQTPSNKVTEKGKYVELRCDPISGHTALYWYRQSLGQGPEFLIYFQGTGAADDSGLPNDRFFAVRPEGSVSTLKIQRTERGDSAVYLCASSLTRTKNNEQFFGPGTRLTVL.

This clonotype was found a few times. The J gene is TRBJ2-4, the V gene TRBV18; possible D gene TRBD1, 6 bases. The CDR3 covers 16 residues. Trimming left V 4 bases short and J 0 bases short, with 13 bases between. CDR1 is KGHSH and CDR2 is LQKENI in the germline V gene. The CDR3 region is CASSLGAPLAKNIQYF. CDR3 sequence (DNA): TGTGCCAGCTCACTGGGGGCACCCCTAGCCAAAAACATTCAGTACTTC.

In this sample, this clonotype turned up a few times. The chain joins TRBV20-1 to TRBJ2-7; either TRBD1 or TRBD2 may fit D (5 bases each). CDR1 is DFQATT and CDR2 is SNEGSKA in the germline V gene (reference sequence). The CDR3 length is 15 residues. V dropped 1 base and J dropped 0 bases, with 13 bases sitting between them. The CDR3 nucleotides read TGCAGTGCTAGAGTTGGTAGGGGAGTCTCCTACGAGCAGTACTTC. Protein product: CSARVGRGVSYEQYF.

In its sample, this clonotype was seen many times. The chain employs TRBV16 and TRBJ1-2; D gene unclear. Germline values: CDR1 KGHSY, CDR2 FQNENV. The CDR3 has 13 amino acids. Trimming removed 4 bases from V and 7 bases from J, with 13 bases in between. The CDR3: CASSRTESGGYTF. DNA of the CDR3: TGTGCCAGCAGCCGGACGGAATCGGGTGGCTACACCTTC.

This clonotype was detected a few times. In DNA form, the CDR3 reads TGTGCCAGCAGCCGATCCGGGGCGGGAGTGGAGACCCAGTACTTC. Its protein product is CASSRSGAGVETQYF. V is TRBV7-8 and J is TRBJ2-5; 7 bases align to TRBD2. The V and J ends lost 5 bases and 5 bases, in that order; junction bases with no gene match: 11. This CDR3 comprises 15 residues. Germline assignment: CDR1 SGHVS and CDR2 FQNEAQ.

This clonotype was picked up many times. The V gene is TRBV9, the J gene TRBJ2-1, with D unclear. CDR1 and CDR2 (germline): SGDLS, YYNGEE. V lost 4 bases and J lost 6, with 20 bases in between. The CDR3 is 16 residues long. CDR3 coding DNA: TGTGCCAGCAGCCAGACCGGGCCCGGGCGCCTCAATGAGCAGTTCTTC. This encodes CASSQTGPGRLNEQFF.

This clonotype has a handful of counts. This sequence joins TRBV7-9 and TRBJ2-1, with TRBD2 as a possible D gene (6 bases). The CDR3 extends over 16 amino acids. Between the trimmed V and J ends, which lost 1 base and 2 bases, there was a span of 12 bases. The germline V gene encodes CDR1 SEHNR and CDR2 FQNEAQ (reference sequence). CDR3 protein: CASSLVGSGAYNEQFF. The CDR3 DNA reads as TGTGCCAGCAGCTTAGTGGGTAGCGGAGCCTACAATGAGCAGTTCTTC.

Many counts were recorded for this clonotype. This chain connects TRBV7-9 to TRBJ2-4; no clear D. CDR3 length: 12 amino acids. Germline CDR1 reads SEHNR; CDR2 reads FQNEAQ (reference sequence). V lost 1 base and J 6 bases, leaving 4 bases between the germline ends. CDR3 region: CASSLDVNIQYF. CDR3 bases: TGTGCCAGCAGCTTAGACGTAAACATTCAGTACTTC.

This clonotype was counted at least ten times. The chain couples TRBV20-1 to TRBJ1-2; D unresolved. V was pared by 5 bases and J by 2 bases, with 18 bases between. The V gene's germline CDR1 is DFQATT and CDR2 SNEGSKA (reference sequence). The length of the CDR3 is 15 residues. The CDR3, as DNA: TGCAGTGCTTGGGTTGCGGACGGAGGAAACTATGGCTACACCTTC. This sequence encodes CSAWVADGGNYGYTF.